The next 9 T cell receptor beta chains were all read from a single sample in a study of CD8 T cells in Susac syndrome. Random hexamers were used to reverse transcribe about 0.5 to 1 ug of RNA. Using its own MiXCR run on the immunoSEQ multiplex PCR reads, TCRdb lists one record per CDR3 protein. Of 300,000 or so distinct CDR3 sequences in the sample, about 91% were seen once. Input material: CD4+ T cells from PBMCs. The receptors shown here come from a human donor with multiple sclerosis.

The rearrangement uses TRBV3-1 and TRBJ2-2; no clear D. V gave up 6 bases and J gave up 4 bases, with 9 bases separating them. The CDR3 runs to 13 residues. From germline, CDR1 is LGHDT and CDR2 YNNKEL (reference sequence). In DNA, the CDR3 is TGTGCCAGCAGTCCTCACCGCACCGGGGAGCTGTTTTTT. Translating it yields CASSPHRTGELFF.

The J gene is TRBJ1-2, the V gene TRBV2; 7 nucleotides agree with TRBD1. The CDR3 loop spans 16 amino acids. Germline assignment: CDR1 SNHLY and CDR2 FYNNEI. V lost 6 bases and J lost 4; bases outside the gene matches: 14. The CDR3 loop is CASRRRPGTATYGYTF. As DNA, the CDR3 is TGTGCCAGCAGACGACGACCCGGGACAGCGACCTATGGCTACACCTTC. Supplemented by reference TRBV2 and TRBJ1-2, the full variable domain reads EPEVTQTPSHQVTQMGQEVILRCVPISNHLYFYWYRQILGQKVEFLVSFYNNEISEKSEIFDDQFSVERPDGSNFTLKIRSTKLEDSAMYFCASRRRPGTATYGYTFGSGTRLTVV.

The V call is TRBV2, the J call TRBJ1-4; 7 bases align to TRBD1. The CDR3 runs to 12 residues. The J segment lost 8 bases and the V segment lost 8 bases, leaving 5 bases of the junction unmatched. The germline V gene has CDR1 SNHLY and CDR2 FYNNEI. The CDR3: CASVRTGEKLFF. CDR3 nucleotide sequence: TGTGCCAGCGTGCGGACAGGAGAAAAACTGTTTTTT.

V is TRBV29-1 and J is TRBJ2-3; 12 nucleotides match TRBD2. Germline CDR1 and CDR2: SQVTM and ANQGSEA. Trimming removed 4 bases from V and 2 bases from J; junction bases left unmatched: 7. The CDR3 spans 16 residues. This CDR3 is CSVVSSGGAITDTQYF. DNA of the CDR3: TGCAGCGTTGTATCTAGCGGGGGGGCTATCACAGATACGCAGTATTTT.

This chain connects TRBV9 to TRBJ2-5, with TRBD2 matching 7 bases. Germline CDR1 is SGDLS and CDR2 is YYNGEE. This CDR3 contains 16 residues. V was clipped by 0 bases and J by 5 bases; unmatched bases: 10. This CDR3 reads CASSVVGLGPLETQYF. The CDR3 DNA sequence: TGTGCCAGCAGCGTAGTAGGACTAGGCCCCCTGGAGACCCAGTACTTC.

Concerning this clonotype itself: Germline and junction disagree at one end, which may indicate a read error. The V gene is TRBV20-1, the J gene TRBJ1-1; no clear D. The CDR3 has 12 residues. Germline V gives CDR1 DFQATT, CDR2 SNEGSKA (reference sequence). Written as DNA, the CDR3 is TGCAGTGCTAGAGTAATCGGTGCAGGCTCAAACTTT. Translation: CSARVIGAGSNF.

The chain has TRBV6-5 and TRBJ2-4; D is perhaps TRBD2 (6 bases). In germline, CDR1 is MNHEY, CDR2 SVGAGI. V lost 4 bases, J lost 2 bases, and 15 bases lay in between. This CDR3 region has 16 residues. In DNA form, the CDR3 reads TGTGCCAGCAGTTGGGGAGGAGCTGGGACCAAAAACATTCAGTACTTC. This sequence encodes CASSWGGAGTKNIQYF.

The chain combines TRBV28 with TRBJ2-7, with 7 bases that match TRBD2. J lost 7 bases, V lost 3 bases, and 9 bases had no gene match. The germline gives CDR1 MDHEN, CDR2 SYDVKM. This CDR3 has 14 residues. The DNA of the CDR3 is TGTGCCAGCAGTTTGTCGGCCGGGGGGAGGGAGCAGTACTTC. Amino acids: CASSLSAGGREQYF.

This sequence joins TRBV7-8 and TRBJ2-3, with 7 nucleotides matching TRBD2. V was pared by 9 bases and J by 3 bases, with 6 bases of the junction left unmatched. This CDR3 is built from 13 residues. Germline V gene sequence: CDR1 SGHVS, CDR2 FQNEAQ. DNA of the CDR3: TGTGCCAGTGGACTAGGTGCGACAGATACGCAGTATTTT. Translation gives CASGLGATDTQYF.